These 18 T cell receptor beta chains originate from one sample sequenced in a study of blood T cells in healthy people across ages. Next came a second PCR, run for about 7 to 12 cycles, which used a sample-barcoded 5' primer along with a J-beta primer mix. TCRdb used MiXCR to reprocess the 5' RACE reads, holding one entry per CDR3 protein. Here the sample spans more than 900,000 distinct CDR3 sequences, approximately 32% being singletons. These sequences were also reported in another study, on T cells of mothers and their children.

Sequences were obtained from blood. These receptors originate from a woman in her forties in good health.

This clonotype was found many times. This chain joins TRBV6-1 and TRBJ2-1; D call uncertain. The V gene's germline CDR1 is MNHNS and CDR2 SASEGT. V lost 0 bases, J lost 0 bases, and 6 bases lay in between. CDR3 length equals 15 residues. The CDR3 region is CASSEAWYSYNEQFF. In nucleotides, the CDR3 is TGTGCCAGCAGTGAAGCCTGGTACTCCTACAATGAGCAGTTCTTC.

The sample holds one count of this clonotype. The chain combines TRBV4-3 with TRBJ1-2, with 9 bases aligning to TRBD1. The J segment lost 0 bases and the V segment lost 5 bases, leaving 10 bases of the junction unmatched. CDR1 is LGHNA, CDR2 YSLEER, per germline. CDR3 size: 17 residues. The CDR3 nucleotides read TGCGCCAGCAGCTATGGACAGGGGCCTACCACTAACTATGGCTACACCTTC. It is translated as CASSYGQGPTTNYGYTF.

This clonotype was seen just once. This chain's CDR3 is CATSSLEFKRGLYNEQFF. The DNA for the CDR3 is TGTGCCACCAGCAGCTTAGAGTTTAAGCGGGGGTTATACAATGAGCAGTTCTTC. The gene calls are TRBV15 and TRBJ2-1, with TRBD2 identical over 8 bases. After removal of 3 bases from V and 4 bases from J, the junction contained 14 bases not matched to a gene. CDR1 LNHNV and CDR2 YYDKDF come from the germline V gene (reference sequence). The CDR3 has 18 residues.

This clonotype was observed many times. The genes are TRBV9 and TRBJ2-5; TRBD2 agrees at 11 bases. This CDR3 has 14 residues. Germline trimming cut 4 bases from V and 5 bases from J; bases unmatched to any gene: 4. CDR1 and CDR2 from the germline V gene are SGDLS and YYNGEE. CDR3 in amino acids: CASSLRLAGETQYF. DNA for the CDR3: TGTGCCAGCAGCCTCCGACTAGCGGGGGAGACCCAGTACTTC.

Only a few counts were recorded for this clonotype. A single base separates this from a much larger clone, so it may be a read error. This chain uses TRBV7-2 with TRBJ2-1; D is unresolved. Trimming pared 3 bases from V and 8 bases from J, leaving 5 bases between. The CDR3 totals 11 residues. Per germline, CDR1 SGHTA and CDR2 FQGNSA. Written as DNA, the CDR3 is TGTGCCAGCAGCTTCCTCTATGAGCAGTTCTTC. Its translation: CASSFLYEQFF.

This clonotype has only one observation. The chain carries TRBV25-1 and TRBJ2-1; 9 nucleotides line up with TRBD2. The CDR3 spans 15 residues. The germline V gene has CDR1 MGHDK and CDR2 SYGVNS. With V trimmed by 5 bases and J by 2 bases, 4 bases remained unmatched. The CDR3, as DNA: TGTGCCAGCAGTTTAGCGGGGGAACCCTACAATGAGCAGTTCTTC. Protein product: CASSLAGEPYNEQFF.

This clonotype was counted at least ten times. The chain combines TRBV7-2 with TRBJ2-5, with 7 bases identical to TRBD2. With 4 bases clipped from V and 8 bases from J, the junction kept 10 bases outside the gene matches. Germline V CDR1 and CDR2: SGHTA, FQGNSA. The CDR3 covers 14 residues. DNA for the CDR3: TGTGCCAGCAGCTCGGGACTATGGGATCTCACCCAGTACTTC. Encoded protein: CASSSGLWDLTQYF.

This clonotype was detected once. V is TRBV5-1 and J is TRBJ2-1; D is possibly TRBD1 (5 bases). This CDR3 has 17 residues. Trimming removed 0 bases at V and 0 bases at J, with 13 bases between. The V gene's germline CDR1 is SGHRS and CDR2 YFSETQ. The CDR3 spells CASSLGQGESSYNEQFF. Here the CDR3 DNA reads TGCGCCAGCAGCTTGGGCCAGGGTGAAAGCTCCTACAATGAGCAGTTCTTC.

The chain couples TRBV7-2 to TRBJ1-5; 7 nucleotides align to TRBD1. This CDR3 has 15 amino acids. Germline V gives CDR1 SGHTA, CDR2 FQGNSA. V dropped 6 bases and J dropped 0; count of bases not matched to a gene: 5. CDR3 nucleotides: TGTGCCAGCAGACAAGGGGGCCGTAGCAATCAGCCCCAGCATTTT. This codes for CASRQGGRSNQPQHF. The complete variable domain, with remaining parts taken from reference TRBV7-2 and TRBJ1-5, reads GAGVSQSPSNKVTEKGKDVELRCDPISGHTALYWYRQSLGQGLEFLIYFQGNSAPDKSGLPSDRFSAERTGGSVSTLTIQRTQQEDSAVYLCASRQGGRSNQPQHFGDGTRLSIL.

The sample holds a few counts of this clonotype. The chain uses TRBV9 and TRBJ2-4, with 7 bases matching TRBD1. The CDR3 contains 15 residues. V trimming: 4 bases; J trimming: 0 bases; junction bases outside the gene matches: 4. In germline, CDR1 is SGDLS, CDR2 YYNGEE. CDR3 sequence: CASSPTGVAKNIQYF. Written as DNA, the CDR3 is TGTGCCAGCAGCCCCACAGGGGTAGCCAAAAACATTCAGTACTTC.

This clonotype was found a few times. V usage is TRBV6-5 and J usage is TRBJ1-1, with D hard to call. The germline gives CDR1 MNHEY, CDR2 SVGAGI. V was shortened by 2 bases and J by 1 base, with 11 bases between the two germline ends. The CDR3 loop spans 15 amino acids. In nucleotides, the CDR3 is TGTGCCAGCAGTTACCAGACGGGTTGGAACACTGAAGCTTTCTTT. Protein sequence: CASSYQTGWNTEAFF.

This clonotype was counted a few times. A read error may be the cause here, since a much bigger clone is one base away. The V call is TRBV4-3, the J call TRBJ1-5; TRBD1 might be the D (5 bases). Looked up from germline, CDR1 is LGHNA and CDR2 is YSLEER. This CDR3 is 15 amino acids long. Trimming stripped 4 bases from V and 5 bases from J, with 15 bases between. The CDR3 is CASSLGVLGDQPQHF. DNA of the CDR3: TGCGCCAGCAGCCTAGGGGTTTTGGGCGATCAGCCCCAGCATTTT.

The J gene is TRBJ1-2, the V gene TRBV7-9; D is perhaps TRBD1 (6 bases). This CDR3 contains 13 residues. The germline V gene encodes CDR1 SEHNR and CDR2 FQNEAQ (reference sequence). Trimming cost V 1 base and J 5 bases, with 8 bases left between them. CDR3: CASSLEDRYGYTF. As DNA, the CDR3 is TGTGCCAGCAGCTTAGAGGACAGATATGGCTACACCTTC.

The chain has TRBV6-4 and TRBJ2-7, with D unresolved. This CDR3 comprises 14 residues. V shed 4 bases and J shed 0 bases, with 10 bases lying between them. From germline, CDR1 is MRHNA and CDR2 SNTAGT. The CDR3 region has the DNA TGTGCCAGCAGTGGCGACGAACACTCCTACGAGCAGTACTTC. It is translated as CASSGDEHSYEQYF.

The chain uses TRBV5-1 and TRBJ2-5; 10 bases are shared with TRBD1. The assigned J gene may be wrong: the sequence end matches TRBJ2-7 better. This CDR3 region has 17 residues. Germline V gene sequence: CDR1 SGHRS, CDR2 YFSETQ. Here the CDR3 DNA reads TGCGCCAGCAGCTTGGAACCGACCGGGACAGGGGCCTACGAGCAGTACTTC. Its protein product is CASSLEPTGTGAYEQYF.

This clonotype was observed many times. The chain has TRBV20-1 and TRBJ2-3; 10 positions match TRBD1. The junction had 7 bases not matched to a gene; V was cut back by 6 bases and J by 4 bases. Per the germline V gene, CDR1 is DFQATT and CDR2 is SNEGSKA (reference sequence). CDR3 size: 14 residues. The CDR3 sequence is CSATGQGHSDTQYF. CDR3 nucleotides: TGCAGTGCCACGGGACAGGGGCATTCAGATACGCAGTATTTT.

The table lists this clonotype with a few counts. The chain links TRBV5-1 to TRBJ2-7, with a possible D match to TRBD2 (6 bases). CDR1 is SGHRS and CDR2 is YFSETQ in the germline V gene. With 3 bases removed from V and 3 bases from J, the gap between germline ends came to 16 bases. The CDR3 runs to 15 residues. The CDR3 nucleotides are TGCGCCAGCAGCTCCGGGACTTTCCAAGTCTACGAGCAGTACTTC. Amino acids: CASSSGTFQVYEQYF.

The V gene is TRBV29-1, the J gene TRBJ2-1; D is possibly TRBD2 (5 bases). The CDR3 spans 13 residues. V dropped 2 bases and J dropped 7 bases, with 12 bases sitting between them. The germline V gene has CDR1 SQVTM and CDR2 ANQGSEA. The CDR3 sequence is CSVETGILNEQFF. The CDR3 DNA reads as TGCAGCGTTGAAACGGGAATCTTAAATGAGCAGTTCTTC.